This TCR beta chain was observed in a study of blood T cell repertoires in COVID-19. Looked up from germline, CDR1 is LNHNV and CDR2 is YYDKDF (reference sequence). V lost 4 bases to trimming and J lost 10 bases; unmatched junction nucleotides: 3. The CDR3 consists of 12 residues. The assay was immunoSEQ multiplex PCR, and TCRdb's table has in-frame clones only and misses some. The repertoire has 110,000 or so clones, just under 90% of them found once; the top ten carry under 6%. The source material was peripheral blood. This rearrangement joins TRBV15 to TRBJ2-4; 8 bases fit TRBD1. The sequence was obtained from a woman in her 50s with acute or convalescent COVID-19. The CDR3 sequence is CATSTGQGIQYF. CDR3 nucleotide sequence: TGTGCCACCAGCACCGGACAGGGAATTCAGTACTTC.